These T cell receptor beta chains were read from a single sample in a study of CD8+ T cells in alopecia areata. Using immunoSEQ multiplex PCR, the repertoire was profiled, and TCRdb retains in-frame clones only, with some absent. Seen here are about 190,000 clones, 45% to 65% observed once, and the top ten hold about 0.65%. The sequenced sample was CD4+ T cells sorted from blood, obtained at week 4, from a patient treated with tofacitinib. These receptors were collected from a human donor with alopecia areata. CDR3s include the opening cysteine and the closing phenylalanine or tryptophan. The D gene is left open where the match is weak. Clone size appears in some rows only: once, few, many, or a class for an expanded clone.

abundance: .
j_gene: TRBJ2-7
d_gene: .
v_gene: TRBV6-6
CDR3aa: CASSLDRTYEQYF
CDR3nt: TGTGCCAGCAGTCTCGACCGAACCTACGAGCAGTACTTC

abundance: .
j_gene: TRBJ2-7
d_gene: TRBD1
v_gene: TRBV30
CDR3aa: CACRDSSYEQYF
CDR3nt: TGTGCCTGTCGGGACAGTTCCTACGAGCAGTACTTC

abundance: .
j_gene: TRBJ1-1
d_gene: .
v_gene: TRBV5-1
CDR3aa: CASSLAFPGGTEAFF
CDR3nt: TGCGCCAGCAGCTTGGCCTTCCCGGGCGGGACTGAAGCTTTCTTT

abundance: few
j_gene: TRBJ2-3
d_gene: TRBD2
v_gene: TRBV29-1
CDR3aa: CSVGPSGNTDTQYF
CDR3nt: TGCAGCGTTGGCCCTAGCGGAAACACAGATACGCAGTATTTT

abundance: .
j_gene: TRBJ2-1
d_gene: .
v_gene: TRBV4-2
CDR3aa: CASSQARSYNEQFF
CDR3nt: TGTGCCAGCAGCCAAGCCCGTTCCTACAATGAGCAGTTCTTC

abundance: .
j_gene: TRBJ1-2
d_gene: .
v_gene: TRBV7-2
CDR3aa: CASSLSRTRPNYGYTF
CDR3nt: TGTGCCAGCAGCTTAAGCAGGACCCGACCTAACTATGGCTACACCTTC

abundance: .
j_gene: TRBJ1-3
d_gene: .
v_gene: TRBV30
CDR3aa: CAWTQGSGNTIYF
CDR3nt: TGTGCCTGGACCCAGGGATCTGGAAACACCATATATTTT

abundance: few
j_gene: TRBJ2-3
d_gene: .
v_gene: TRBV29-1
CDR3aa: CSVGSPLVTDTQYF
CDR3nt: TGCAGCGTTGGTAGCCCTTTAGTCACAGATACGCAGTATTTT

abundance: .
j_gene: TRBJ2-5
d_gene: .
v_gene: TRBV5-4
CDR3aa: CASSLFGAGETQYF
CDR3nt: TGTGCCAGCAGCTTGTTCGGAGCAGGGGAGACCCAGTACTTC

abundance: once
j_gene: TRBJ1-5
d_gene: .
v_gene: TRBV5-1
CDR3aa: CASSIGGNSNQPQHF
CDR3nt: TGCGCCAGCAGTATCGGGGGAAATAGCAATCAGCCCCAGCATTTT

abundance: .
j_gene: TRBJ2-5
d_gene: TRBD2
v_gene: TRBV5-1
CDR3aa: CASSLARREGRETQYF
CDR3nt: TGCGCCAGCAGCTTGGCCAGGCGGGAGGGCCGCGAGACCCAGTACTTC

abundance: .
j_gene: TRBJ2-5
d_gene: TRBD1
v_gene: TRBV7-9
CDR3aa: CASSLQGHQETQYF
CDR3nt: TGTGCCAGCAGCCTACAGGGGCACCAAGAGACCCAGTACTTC

abundance: .
j_gene: TRBJ2-7
d_gene: .
v_gene: TRBV27
CDR3aa: CASSNDPNRAYEQYF
CDR3nt: TGTGCCAGCAGCAACGACCCGAACAGGGCCTACGAGCAGTACTTC

abundance: few
j_gene: TRBJ2-7
d_gene: TRBD2
v_gene: TRBV7-2
CDR3aa: CASSLAGGIGEQYF
CDR3nt: TGTGCCAGCAGCTTAGCGGGGGGGATTGGCGAGCAGTACTTC

abundance: .
j_gene: TRBJ1-4
d_gene: .
v_gene: TRBV30
CDR3aa: CAWSGTPTNEKLFF
CDR3nt: TGTGCCTGGAGTGGGACGCCAACTAATGAAAAACTGTTTTTT

abundance: few
j_gene: TRBJ2-7
d_gene: .
v_gene: TRBV4-2
CDR3aa: CASGVSGRGSYEQYF
CDR3nt: TGTGCCAGCGGTGTAAGCGGCAGGGGCTCCTACGAGCAGTACTTC

abundance: .
j_gene: TRBJ2-5
d_gene: .
v_gene: TRBV29-1
CDR3aa: CSVDRAETQYF
CDR3nt: TGCAGCGTTGACAGGGCAGAGACCCAGTACTTC

abundance: few
j_gene: TRBJ2-2
d_gene: .
v_gene: TRBV5-4
CDR3aa: CASSIQGTGELFF
CDR3nt: TGTGCCAGCAGCATACAGGGTACCGGGGAGCTGTTTTTT

abundance: few
j_gene: TRBJ2-7
d_gene: .
v_gene: TRBV25-1
CDR3aa: CATAETYEQYF
CDR3nt: TGTGCCACGGCGGAGACTTACGAGCAGTACTTC

abundance: .
j_gene: TRBJ2-3
d_gene: .
v_gene: TRBV29-1
CDR3aa: CSVRTVAQYF
CDR3nt: TGCAGCGTTAGGACTGTCGCGCAGTATTTT

abundance: few
j_gene: TRBJ2-7
d_gene: TRBD2
v_gene: TRBV29-1
CDR3aa: CSAQGREGSGTRSYEQYF
CDR3nt: TGCAGCGCCCAAGGGAGGGAGGGATCCGGAACTAGATCCTACGAGCAGTACTTC

abundance: .
j_gene: TRBJ2-1
d_gene: .
v_gene: TRBV21-1
CDR3aa: CASSRGQAVNEQFF
CDR3nt: TGTGCCAGCAGCAGGGGACAGGCAGTGAATGAGCAGTTCTTC

abundance: few
j_gene: TRBJ2-2
d_gene: TRBD1
v_gene: TRBV9
CDR3aa: CASRQGAANTGELFF
CDR3nt: TGTGCCAGCAGACAGGGGGCAGCTAACACCGGGGAGCTGTTTTTT

abundance: .
j_gene: TRBJ1-2
d_gene: .
v_gene: TRBV27
CDR3aa: CASSYSGRESFTF
CDR3nt: TGTGCCAGCAGTTATTCCGGACGGGAGTCCTTTACCTTC

abundance: .
j_gene: TRBJ2-5
d_gene: TRBD2
v_gene: TRBV25-1
CDR3aa: CASRGLAGDMKTQYF
CDR3nt: TGTGCCAGCAGAGGACTAGCGGGAGATATGAAGACCCAGTACTTC

abundance: .
j_gene: TRBJ2-2
d_gene: .
v_gene: TRBV4-2
CDR3aa: CASSQGDKTGELFF
CDR3nt: TGTGCCAGCAGCCAAGGAGACAAGACCGGGGAGCTGTTTTTT

abundance: .
j_gene: TRBJ1-5
d_gene: .
v_gene: TRBV30
CDR3aa: CAWSRRDVYQPQHF
CDR3nt: TGTGCCTGGAGTAGGCGGGACGTGTATCAGCCCCAGCATTTT

abundance: few
j_gene: TRBJ2-5
d_gene: .
v_gene: TRBV28
CDR3aa: CATAWGTQETQYF
CDR3nt: TGTGCCACCGCATGGGGGACCCAAGAGACCCAGTACTTC

abundance: .
j_gene: TRBJ2-6
d_gene: .
v_gene: TRBV29-1
CDR3aa: CSVEWPTISGANVLTF
CDR3nt: TGCAGCGTTGAATGGCCTACAATCTCTGGGGCCAACGTCCTGACTTTC

abundance: .
j_gene: TRBJ2-2
d_gene: .
v_gene: TRBV30
CDR3aa: CAWSSQRVTGELFF
CDR3nt: TGTGCCTGGAGTAGCCAGCGGGTCACCGGGGAGCTGTTTTTT

abundance: once
j_gene: TRBJ2-1
d_gene: TRBD1
v_gene: TRBV6-5
CDR3aa: CATGTGASPIDEQFF
CDR3nt: TGTGCCACCGGGACAGGGGCCTCTCCCATCGATGAGCAGTTCTTC

abundance: .
j_gene: TRBJ2-3
d_gene: .
v_gene: TRBV7-2
CDR3aa: CASSTRTIKATDTQYF
CDR3nt: TGTGCCAGCAGCACGAGGACAATAAAAGCTACAGATACGCAGTATTTT

abundance: .
j_gene: TRBJ2-1
d_gene: .
v_gene: TRBV29-1
CDR3aa: CSTSTSSGNEQFF
CDR3nt: TGCAGCACCAGCACGTCTTCGGGGAATGAGCAGTTCTTC

abundance: .
j_gene: TRBJ2-5
d_gene: TRBD1
v_gene: TRBV29-1
CDR3aa: CSVDPSRDRGRETQYF
CDR3nt: TGCAGCGTTGACCCCTCGAGGGACAGGGGCAGGGAGACCCAGTACTTC

abundance: few
j_gene: TRBJ1-1
d_gene: .
v_gene: TRBV27
CDR3aa: CASTPGGGKNTEAFF
CDR3nt: TGTGCCAGCACCCCGGGAGGTGGGAAGAACACTGAAGCTTTCTTT

abundance: .
j_gene: TRBJ2-2
d_gene: TRBD1
v_gene: TRBV30
CDR3aa: CAWSVRIPLRGLNTGELFF
CDR3nt: TGTGCCTGGAGTGTCCGGATCCCCCTCAGGGGGCTGAACACCGGGGAGCTGTTTTTT

abundance: few
j_gene: TRBJ1-4
d_gene: .
v_gene: TRBV29-1
CDR3aa: CSPPTGRYCEKLFF
CDR3nt: TGCAGCCCGCCGACGGGACGGTACTGTGAAAAACTGTTTTTT

abundance: few
j_gene: TRBJ1-1
d_gene: .
v_gene: TRBV12-5
CDR3aa: CASGLSDQMKKAFF
CDR3nt: TGTGCTAGTGGTTTGTCCGACCAGATGAAAAAAGCTTTCTTT

abundance: .
j_gene: TRBJ2-7
d_gene: .
v_gene: TRBV5-1
CDR3aa: CASTSSDHLPSYEQYF
CDR3nt: TGCGCCAGCACGTCCAGTGACCACCTACCTTCCTACGAGCAGTACTTC

abundance: .
j_gene: TRBJ1-2
d_gene: .
v_gene: TRBV29-1
CDR3aa: CSVEEKLNYGYTF
CDR3nt: TGCAGCGTTGAAGAAAAGCTAAACTATGGCTACACCTTC

abundance: .
j_gene: TRBJ2-5
d_gene: .
v_gene: TRBV18
CDR3aa: CASSPPTGQETQYF
CDR3nt: TGTGCCAGCTCACCACCGACAGGTCAAGAGACCCAGTACTTC

abundance: once
j_gene: TRBJ2-7
d_gene: TRBD2
v_gene: TRBV30
CDR3aa: CAWRTSRLAGGF
CDR3nt: TGTGCCTGGAGAACGTCCAGACTAGCGGGGGGCTTC

abundance: .
j_gene: TRBJ2-2
d_gene: .
v_gene: TRBV7-9
CDR3aa: CASSWSRTGELFF
CDR3nt: TGTGCCAGCAGCTGGAGTAGGACCGGGGAGCTGTTTTTT

abundance: few
j_gene: TRBJ2-5
d_gene: TRBD2
v_gene: TRBV7-2
CDR3aa: CATSGTSGAQETQYF
CDR3nt: TGTGCCACCAGCGGGACTAGCGGCGCTCAAGAGACCCAGTACTTC

abundance: .
j_gene: TRBJ2-5
d_gene: TRBD2
v_gene: TRBV4-1
CDR3aa: CASSQAGLGETQYF
CDR3nt: TGCGCCAGCAGCCAAGCGGGACTAGGGGAGACCCAGTACTTC

abundance: .
j_gene: TRBJ2-7
d_gene: .
v_gene: TRBV9
CDR3aa: CASSLKPYRDEQYF
CDR3nt: TGTGCCAGCAGCCTTAAGCCCTATAGGGACGAGCAGTACTTC

abundance: few
j_gene: TRBJ2-1
d_gene: .
v_gene: TRBV9
CDR3aa: CASTRGNAPGNEQFF
CDR3nt: TGTGCCAGTACGAGAGGTAACGCCCCAGGGAATGAGCAGTTCTTC

abundance: .
j_gene: TRBJ2-2
d_gene: TRBD1
v_gene: TRBV29-1
CDR3aa: CSAGQGAGTGELFF
CDR3nt: TGCAGCGCCGGACAGGGGGCGGGTACCGGGGAGCTGTTTTTT

abundance: few
j_gene: TRBJ2-5
d_gene: TRBD1
v_gene: TRBV29-1
CDR3aa: CSARGTGDGRETQYF
CDR3nt: TGCAGCGCAAGAGGGACAGGGGACGGTCGGGAGACCCAGTACTTC

abundance: .
j_gene: TRBJ2-1
d_gene: .
v_gene: TRBV10-3
CDR3aa: CAISERGDEQFF
CDR3nt: TGTGCCATCAGTGAACGAGGGGATGAGCAGTTCTTC

abundance: .
j_gene: TRBJ2-2
d_gene: TRBD1
v_gene: TRBV7-9
CDR3aa: CASSLQGALRVGELFF
CDR3nt: TGTGCCAGCAGCTTACAGGGGGCGCTTAGAGTCGGGGAGCTGTTTTTT

abundance: .
j_gene: TRBJ1-1
d_gene: .
v_gene: TRBV30
CDR3aa: CAWSDQGGLEAFF
CDR3nt: TGTGCCTGGAGCGACCAAGGAGGCCTCGAGGCTTTCTTT

abundance: .
j_gene: TRBJ1-2
d_gene: .
v_gene: TRBV7-2
CDR3aa: CASSSLDGNYGYTF
CDR3nt: TGTGCCAGCAGCTCCCTGGACGGAAACTATGGCTACACCTTC

abundance: .
j_gene: TRBJ2-5
d_gene: .
v_gene: TRBV7-9
CDR3aa: CASSPQETQYF
CDR3nt: TGTGCCAGCAGCCCACAAGAGACCCAGTACTTC

abundance: .
j_gene: TRBJ2-4
d_gene: .
v_gene: TRBV6-6
CDR3aa: CASSTGNIQYF
CDR3nt: TGTGCCAGCAGCACTGGGAACATTCAGTACTTC

abundance: .
j_gene: TRBJ2-3
d_gene: TRBD2
v_gene: TRBV7-8
CDR3aa: CASSYSSGRAADTQYF
CDR3nt: TGTGCCAGCAGCTACTCTAGCGGGAGGGCCGCGGATACGCAGTATTTT

abundance: .
j_gene: TRBJ2-5
d_gene: .
v_gene: TRBV5-1
CDR3aa: CASSLEETQYF
CDR3nt: TGCGCCAGCAGCTTAGAGGAGACCCAGTACTTC

abundance: .
j_gene: TRBJ2-7
d_gene: .
v_gene: TRBV2
CDR3aa: CASREWDGAYEQYF
CDR3nt: TGTGCCAGCAGAGAATGGGACGGAGCCTACGAGCAGTACTTC

abundance: .
j_gene: TRBJ2-3
d_gene: TRBD1
v_gene: TRBV30
CDR3aa: CAWSRGQGTDTQYF
CDR3nt: TGTGCCTGGAGTCGTGGACAGGGGACAGATACGCAGTATTTT